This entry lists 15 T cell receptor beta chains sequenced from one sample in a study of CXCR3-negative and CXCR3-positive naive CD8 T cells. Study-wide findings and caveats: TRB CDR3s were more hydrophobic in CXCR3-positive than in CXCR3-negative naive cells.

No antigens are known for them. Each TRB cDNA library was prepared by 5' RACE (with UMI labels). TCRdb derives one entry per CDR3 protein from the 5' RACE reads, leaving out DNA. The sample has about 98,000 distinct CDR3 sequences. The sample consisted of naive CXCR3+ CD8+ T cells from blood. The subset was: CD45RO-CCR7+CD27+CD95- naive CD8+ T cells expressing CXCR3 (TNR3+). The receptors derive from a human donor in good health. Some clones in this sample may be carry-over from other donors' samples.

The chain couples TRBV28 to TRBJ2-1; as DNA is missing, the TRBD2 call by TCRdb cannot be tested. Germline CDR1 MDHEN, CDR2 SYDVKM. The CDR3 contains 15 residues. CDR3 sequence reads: CASSLGLAGLNEQFF.

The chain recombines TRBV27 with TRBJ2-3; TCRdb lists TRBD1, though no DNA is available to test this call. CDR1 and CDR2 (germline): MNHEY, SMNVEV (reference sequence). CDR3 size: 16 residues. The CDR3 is CASNLRDRGRPDTQYF.

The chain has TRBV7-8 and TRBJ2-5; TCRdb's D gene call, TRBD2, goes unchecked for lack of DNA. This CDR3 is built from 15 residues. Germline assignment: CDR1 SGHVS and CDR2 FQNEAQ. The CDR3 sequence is CASSPGASFDETQYF.

The CDR3: CASSQGQGYTF. This chain links TRBV14 with TRBJ1-2. CDR3 length: 11 residues. The germline CDR1 and CDR2 sequences are SGHDN and FVKESK.

CDR3 protein: CSVQGRNEQYF. This chain uses TRBV29-1 with TRBJ2-7; TCRdb's D gene call, TRBD2, goes unchecked for lack of DNA. The germline gives CDR1 SQVTM, CDR2 ANQGSEA. The CDR3 extends over 11 amino acids.

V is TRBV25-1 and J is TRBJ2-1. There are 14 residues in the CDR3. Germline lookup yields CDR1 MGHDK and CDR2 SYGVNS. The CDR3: CASRKTKPYNEQFF. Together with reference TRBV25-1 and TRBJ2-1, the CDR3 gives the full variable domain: EADIYQTPRYLVIGTGKKITLECSQTMGHDKMYWYQQDPGMELHLIHYSYGVNSTEKGDLSSESTVSRIRTEHFPLTLESARPSHTSQYLCASRKTKPYNEQFFGPGTRLTVL.

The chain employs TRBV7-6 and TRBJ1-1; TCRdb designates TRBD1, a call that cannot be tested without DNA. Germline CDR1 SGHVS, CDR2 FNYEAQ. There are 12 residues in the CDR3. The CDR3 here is CASRTGYGEAFF.

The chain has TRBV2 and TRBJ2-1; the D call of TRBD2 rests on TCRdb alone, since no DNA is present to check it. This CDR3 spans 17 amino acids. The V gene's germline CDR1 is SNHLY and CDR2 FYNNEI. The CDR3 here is CASSGLAGVSSINEQFF.

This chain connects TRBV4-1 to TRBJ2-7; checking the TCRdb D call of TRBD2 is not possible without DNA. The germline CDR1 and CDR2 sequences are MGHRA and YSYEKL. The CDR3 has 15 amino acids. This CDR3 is CASSQRAGESYEQYF.

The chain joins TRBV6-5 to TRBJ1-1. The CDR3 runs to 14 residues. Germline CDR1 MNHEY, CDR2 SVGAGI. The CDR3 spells CASRSSKVFEEAFF.

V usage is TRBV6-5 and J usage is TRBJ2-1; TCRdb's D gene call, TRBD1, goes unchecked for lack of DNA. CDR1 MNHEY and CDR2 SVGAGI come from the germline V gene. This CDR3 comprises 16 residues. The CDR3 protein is CASSIGQVQFRGEQFF.

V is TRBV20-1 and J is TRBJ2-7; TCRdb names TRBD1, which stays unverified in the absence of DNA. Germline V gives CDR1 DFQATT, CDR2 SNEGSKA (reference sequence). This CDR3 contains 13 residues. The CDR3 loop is CSASSGDAYEQYF.

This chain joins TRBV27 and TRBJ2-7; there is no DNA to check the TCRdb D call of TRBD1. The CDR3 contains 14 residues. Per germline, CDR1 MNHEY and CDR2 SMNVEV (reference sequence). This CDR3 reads CASSSDRGQYEQYF.

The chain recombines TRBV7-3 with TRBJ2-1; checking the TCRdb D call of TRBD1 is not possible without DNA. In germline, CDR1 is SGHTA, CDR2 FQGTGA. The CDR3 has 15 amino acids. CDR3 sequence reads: CASSTTGGPYNEQFF. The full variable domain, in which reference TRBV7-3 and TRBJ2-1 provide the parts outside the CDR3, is GAGVSQTPSNKVTEKGKYVELRCDPISGHTALYWYRQSLGQGPEFLIYFQGTGAADDSGLPNDRFFAVRPEGSVSTLKIQRTERGDSAVYLCASSTTGGPYNEQFFGPGTRLTVL.

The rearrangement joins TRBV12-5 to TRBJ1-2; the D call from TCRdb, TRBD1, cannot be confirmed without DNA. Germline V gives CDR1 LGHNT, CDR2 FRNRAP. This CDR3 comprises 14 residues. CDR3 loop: CASGLPGQTGGYTF.